Below, 18 T cell receptor beta chains from the same sample are listed, as sequenced in a study of blood T cell repertoires in COVID-19. TCRdb's copy holds only in-frame clones and misses some; the assay was immunoSEQ multiplex PCR. Among under 300,000 clones listed, 80% to 90% were seen once. The source material was peripheral blood. These TCRs come from a woman aged 70-85 years with COVID-19, enrolled during active disease.

The J gene is TRBJ2-3, the V gene TRBV6-5; no reliable D call. V was trimmed by 6 bases and J by 0 bases, leaving 7 bases between them. Germline loops: CDR1 MNHEY, CDR2 SVGAGI. The CDR3 is made up of 13 amino acids. Here the CDR3 reads CASRAASTDTQYF. As DNA, the CDR3 is TGTGCCAGCAGGGCCGCTAGCACAGATACGCAGTATTTT.

The J gene is TRBJ1-1, the V gene TRBV11-3, with TRBD1 as a possible D gene (5 bases). The V and J ends lost 2 bases and 4 bases respectively, with 11 bases between them. CDR1 is SGHNT, CDR2 YENEEA, per germline. The length of the CDR3 is 14 residues. CDR3: CASSLSGVSTEAFF. DNA for the CDR3: TGTGCCAGCAGCTTATCGGGGGTCAGCACTGAAGCTTTCTTT.

The chain has TRBV28 and TRBJ1-1; maybe TRBD1 (5 bases). CDR1 and CDR2 from the germline V gene are MDHEN and SYDVKM. V was trimmed by 5 bases and J by 7 bases, leaving 20 bases between them. This CDR3 is 15 amino acids long. The CDR3 DNA reads as TGTGCCAGCAGTCCCCCCGGGACCGGGAGAAATGAAGCTTTCTTT. This encodes CASSPPGTGRNEAFF.

J is TRBJ1-2 and V is TRBV2, with 10 bases that match TRBD1. Germline CDR1 reads SNHLY; CDR2 reads FYNNEI. CDR3 length: 15 amino acids. With V trimmed by 7 bases and J by 2 bases, 7 bases remained unmatched. CDR3: CASTRGQGRNYGYTF. The CDR3 nucleotides read TGTGCCAGCACCCGGGGACAGGGGCGAAACTATGGCTACACCTTC.

The chain combines TRBV30 with TRBJ1-3; possibly TRBD1 for D (5 bases). V lost 7 bases to trimming and J lost 4 bases, with 20 bases between them. This CDR3 contains 15 residues. The germline V gene has CDR1 GTSNPN and CDR2 SVGIG (reference sequence). CDR3 sequence (DNA): TGTGCCTCGGACGGCGGCCGGGACTCCGGAAACACCATATATTTT. Encoded protein: CASDGGRDSGNTIYF.

This clone was observed once. The CDR3 DNA follows: TGTGCCAGCAGTCCCGGGACAGGGTTCAGCAATCAGCCCCAGCATTTT. Protein product: CASSPGTGFSNQPQHF. J is TRBJ1-5 and V is TRBV27; 9 nucleotides align to TRBD1. Looked up from germline, CDR1 is MNHEY and CDR2 is SMNVEV (reference sequence). CDR3 length equals 16 residues. After removal of 5 bases from V and 1 base from J, the junction contained 6 bases not matched to a gene.

The chain is built from TRBV24-1 and TRBJ2-3, with D possibly matching TRBD1 (7 bases). The CDR3 spans 16 residues. The germline V and J ends were trimmed by 2 bases and 1 base, with 12 bases remaining between them. Germline-derived CDR1 and CDR2 are KGHDR and SFDVKD. The CDR3 protein is CATSDSGGKGTDTQYF. Here the CDR3 DNA reads TGTGCCACCAGTGATTCAGGGGGGAAGGGCACAGATACGCAGTATTTT.

The chain joins TRBV24-1 to TRBJ2-2, with 7 bases aligning to TRBD2. V gave up 6 bases and J gave up 7 bases; unmatched junction bases: 7. The germline gives CDR1 KGHDR, CDR2 SFDVKD. The CDR3 contains 14 residues. CDR3 nucleotide sequence: TGTGCCACCAGTTCTCCCAGGGAGGGCGGGGAGCTGTTTTTT. Encoded protein: CATSSPREGGELFF.

The chain has TRBV6-6 and TRBJ2-1; D may be TRBD1 (5 bases). This CDR3 has 13 amino acids. V shed 2 bases and J shed 10 bases, with 12 bases lying between them. Germline CDR1 reads MNHNY; CDR2 reads SVGAGI (reference sequence). This CDR3 is CASSYDDRPEQFF. In DNA form, the CDR3 reads TGTGCCAGCAGTTACGACGACAGACCAGAGCAGTTCTTC.

The rearrangement links TRBV5-1 to TRBJ1-3; 10 positions agree with TRBD1. CDR3 length equals 16 residues. CDR1 SGHRS and CDR2 YFSETQ come from the germline V gene. J lost 2 bases, V lost 2 bases, and 4 bases had no gene match. The CDR3 DNA reads TGCGCCAGCAGCTTAGGGACAGGGGCTGCTGGAAACACCATATATTTT. Amino acid sequence: CASSLGTGAAGNTIYF.

A single count supports this clone. The rearrangement links TRBV29-1 to TRBJ2-6; possibly TRBD1 for D (5 bases). Germline V CDR1 and CDR2: SQVTM, ANQGSEA. Trimming stripped 6 bases from V and 0 bases from J, with 15 bases between. This CDR3 is 16 amino acids long. The CDR3 nucleotides read TGCAGCGTCGCACTGGGGCCTAGCTCTGGGGCCAACGTCCTGACTTTC. Its translation is CSVALGPSSGANVLTF.

The chain is built from TRBV4-1 and TRBJ2-3; 13 nucleotides line up with TRBD2. The germline CDR1 and CDR2 sequences are MGHRA and YSYEKL. The CDR3 covers 16 residues. Trimming removed 1 base from V and 3 bases from J; junction bases left unmatched: 1. CDR3 coding DNA: TGCGCCAGCAGCCAAGGGACTAGCGGGGGAACAGATACGCAGTATTTT. Translating it yields CASSQGTSGGTDTQYF.

In its sample, this clone was seen once. This chain links TRBV6-5 with TRBJ2-4, with D possibly TRBD2 on 5 matching bases. The CDR3 runs to 11 residues. The V gene lost 5 bases and the J gene lost 8 bases, with 7 bases spanning the gap. Germline CDR1 MNHEY, CDR2 SVGAGI. The CDR3 DNA sequence: TGTGCCAGCAGTCTCGGGGACATTCAGTACTTC. Translating it yields CASSLGDIQYF.

The CDR3 bases are TGTGCCACCAGTGATCCAGGGGGCGGCTATGGCTACACCTTC. Translation: CATSDPGGGYGYTF. V and J are TRBV24-1 and TRBJ1-2; 8 positions agree with TRBD1. Germline V gene data show CDR1 as KGHDR and CDR2 as SFDVKD. The CDR3 length is 14 residues. V trimming: 3 bases; J trimming: 4 bases; junction bases outside the gene matches: 3.

The table lists this clone with a count of one. The chain is built from TRBV5-1 and TRBJ2-3; 12 bases are shared with TRBD2. This CDR3 region has 16 residues. CDR1 is SGHRS, CDR2 YFSETQ, per germline. J lost 2 bases, V lost 2 bases, and 3 bases had no gene match. CDR3 bases: TGCGCCAGCAGCTTCCGACTAGCGGGGGACACAGATACGCAGTATTTT. Protein: CASSFRLAGDTDTQYF.

The chain uses TRBV7-2 and TRBJ2-7; perhaps TRBD1 as D (6 bases). Trimming stripped 1 base from V and 2 bases from J, with 9 bases between. Germline V CDR1 and CDR2: SGHTA, FQGNSA. The CDR3 sequence is 14 residues long. CDR3 sequence: CASSLVTGTYEQYF. CDR3 DNA: TGTGCCAGCAGCTTAGTGACAGGAACCTACGAGCAGTACTTC.

V usage is TRBV5-1 and J usage is TRBJ2-2; 8 nucleotides match TRBD1. The CDR3 runs 15 residues. The V gene's germline CDR1 is SGHRS and CDR2 YFSETQ. V shed 4 bases, J shed 6 bases, and the junction held 8 bases outside the gene matches. DNA of the CDR3: TGCGCCAGCAGCCTCCGGACAGGGAGCGCCGGGGAGCTGTTTTTT. Translation: CASSLRTGSAGELFF.

The chain uses TRBV7-2 and TRBJ1-2; 7 bases fit TRBD1. J was trimmed by 6 bases and V by 1 base; bases with no gene match: 5. The CDR3 is 14 residues long. Germline loops: CDR1 SGHTA, CDR2 FQGNSA. The CDR3 spells CASSLEQGIDGYTF. Here the CDR3 DNA reads TGTGCCAGCAGCTTAGAACAGGGGATTGATGGCTACACCTTC.